This record looks at one TCR beta chain sequence and its context. Molecular barcoding with unique molecular identifiers was used for the TCRbeta library. Each CDR3 protein is one row after TCRdb ran MiXCR on the PCR reads. Among some 490,000 distinct CDR3 sequences listed, around 12% were seen once. Germline V lookup: CDR1 MDHEN, CDR2 SYDVKM. The CDR3 is made up of 12 amino acids. Trimming pared 8 bases from V and 4 bases from J, leaving 10 bases between. The data belong to a study of T-cell reconstitution after alpha-beta-depleted transplantation in children. The chain has TRBV28 and TRBJ2-3; D ambiguous. The sample was PBMCs from the stem cell graft donor, taken from the stem cell graft. The receptor was isolated from a human donor who donated a stem cell graft to a child with combined immunodeficiency. The CDR3 protein is CASRSPPDTQYF. Here the CDR3 DNA reads TGTGCCAGCCGGTCCCCGCCAGATACGCAGTATTTT.